A selection of T cell receptor beta chains follows, all from one sample in a study of T cell changes during pregnancy in multiple sclerosis. Data came from immunoSEQ multiplex PCR; TCRdb stores just in-frame clones and leaves some out. The sample comprises tens of thousands of clones, roughly nine tenths of which are singletons, and more than 5% rests with the top ten. The sample here was CD8+ T cells from peripheral blood mononuclear cells, taken in the third trimester of pregnancy. The receptors were gathered from a female donor with multiple sclerosis, enrolled in a pregnancy study. Each CDR3 is given with its conserved first and last residue. A D gene is named only where the DNA matches it firmly. Not all rows give a size; the values are once, few, many and, for expanded clones, a class.

J gene: TRBJ2-3; D gene: TRBD2; clone size: .; V gene: TRBV27; CDR3 DNA: TGTGCCAGCCTAGCGGGAGACGGAGATACGCAGTATTTT; CDR3 protein: CASLAGDGDTQYF
J gene: TRBJ2-7; D gene: TRBD1; clone size: .; V gene: TRBV27; CDR3 DNA: TGTGCCAGCAGCCACCGGGACAGGAAAACCCTCTACGAGCAGTACTTC; CDR3 protein: CASSHRDRKTLYEQYF
J gene: TRBJ2-2; D gene: .; clone size: .; V gene: TRBV11-2; CDR3 DNA: TGTGCCAGCAGCTTATTGGCAACGAACACCGGGGAGCTGTTTTTT; CDR3 protein: CASSLLATNTGELFF
J gene: TRBJ2-1; D gene: TRBD2; clone size: .; V gene: TRBV4-1; CDR3 DNA: TGCGCCAGCAGCCAGACTAGCGGGTTGGGCAATGAGCAGTTCTTC; CDR3 protein: CASSQTSGLGNEQFF
J gene: TRBJ2-2; D gene: .; clone size: .; V gene: TRBV6-5; CDR3 DNA: TGTGCCAGCAGTCCACTAGGGAACACCGGGGAGCTGTTTTTT; CDR3 protein: CASSPLGNTGELFF
J gene: TRBJ2-2; D gene: TRBD1; clone size: .; V gene: TRBV6-6; CDR3 DNA: TGTGCCAGCAGTTACTCGGACAGGGGGAACACCGGGGAGCTGTTTTTT; CDR3 protein: CASSYSDRGNTGELFF
J gene: TRBJ2-2; D gene: .; clone size: .; V gene: TRBV7-9; CDR3 DNA: TGTGCCAGCAGCCTACTGAACACCGGGGAGCTGTTTTTT; CDR3 protein: CASSLLNTGELFF
J gene: TRBJ2-7; D gene: .; clone size: .; V gene: TRBV7-9; CDR3 DNA: TGTGCCAGCAGCTCGGACGGGAACTCCTACGAGCAGTACTTC; CDR3 protein: CASSSDGNSYEQYF
J gene: TRBJ1-2; D gene: TRBD1; clone size: .; V gene: TRBV6-1; CDR3 DNA: TGTGCCAGCAGTGATGGGGACAGCTATGGCTACACCTTC; CDR3 protein: CASSDGDSYGYTF
J gene: TRBJ2-7; D gene: .; clone size: .; V gene: TRBV10-3; CDR3 DNA: TGTGCCATCAGTGAGGGACAGAGCTTAGGAGAGCAGTACTTC; CDR3 protein: CAISEGQSLGEQYF
J gene: TRBJ2-5; D gene: .; clone size: .; V gene: TRBV28; CDR3 DNA: TGTGCCAGCAGGGCTTGGGAGACCCAGTACTTC; CDR3 protein: CASRAWETQYF
J gene: TRBJ2-5; D gene: .; clone size: .; V gene: TRBV9; CDR3 DNA: TGTGCCAGCAGCGTAGAAGGGGGTCGTGGGGAGACCCAGTACTTC; CDR3 protein: CASSVEGGRGETQYF
J gene: TRBJ2-1; D gene: TRBD2; clone size: .; V gene: TRBV19; CDR3 DNA: TGTGCCAGTAGCCCGTTAATGCGGGAGAGGACCTACAATGAGCAGTTCTTC; CDR3 protein: CASSPLMRERTYNEQFF
J gene: TRBJ2-7; D gene: .; clone size: .; V gene: TRBV19; CDR3 DNA: TGTGCCAGTAGTATTAGCCAACACTACGAGCAGTACTTC; CDR3 protein: CASSISQHYEQYF
J gene: TRBJ2-7; D gene: .; clone size: .; V gene: TRBV5-4; CDR3 DNA: TGTGCCAGCAGCTTGGTAGACAGCTACGAGCAGTACTTC; CDR3 protein: CASSLVDSYEQYF
J gene: TRBJ2-7; D gene: TRBD2; clone size: once; V gene: TRBV15; CDR3 DNA: TGTGCCACCAGCGCAAGCGGGAGTTTCTACGAGCAGTACTTC; CDR3 protein: CATSASGSFYEQYF
J gene: TRBJ2-7; D gene: .; clone size: .; V gene: TRBV11-2; CDR3 DNA: TGTGCCAGCAGCTTAGCCAGGACAATTTCCTACGAGCAGTACTTC; CDR3 protein: CASSLARTISYEQYF
J gene: TRBJ1-1; D gene: TRBD1; clone size: .; V gene: TRBV30; CDR3 DNA: TGTGCCTGGAGTTACAGGGGGACGAACACTGAAGCTTTCTTT; CDR3 protein: CAWSYRGTNTEAFF
J gene: TRBJ2-2; D gene: TRBD2; clone size: .; V gene: TRBV5-1; CDR3 DNA: TGCGCCAGCAGCTTGGGGCGGGAGGACGGGGAGCTGTTTTTT; CDR3 protein: CASSLGREDGELFF
J gene: TRBJ1-1; D gene: .; clone size: .; V gene: TRBV28; CDR3 DNA: TGTGCCAGCAGTCCAGTACAGGGATTCGCTGAAGCTTTCTTT; CDR3 protein: CASSPVQGFAEAFF
J gene: TRBJ2-2; D gene: TRBD2; clone size: .; V gene: TRBV6-6; CDR3 DNA: TGTGCCAGCAGTTACGCGGGAGCCACTACCGGGGAGCTGTTTTTT; CDR3 protein: CASSYAGATTGELFF
J gene: TRBJ1-1; D gene: .; clone size: .; V gene: TRBV11-2; CDR3 DNA: TGTGCCAGCAGCTTAGGGGGGGGCGACGGAGCTTTCTTT; CDR3 protein: CASSLGGGDGAFF
J gene: TRBJ2-3; D gene: .; clone size: .; V gene: TRBV27; CDR3 DNA: TGTGCCAGCAGGACAGAGGTGGATACGCAGTATTTT; CDR3 protein: CASRTEVDTQYF
J gene: TRBJ2-5; D gene: TRBD2; clone size: .; V gene: TRBV28; CDR3 DNA: TGTGCCAGCACCAAACTAGCGGGAGTGTGGGAGACCCAGTACTTC; CDR3 protein: CASTKLAGVWETQYF
J gene: TRBJ2-1; D gene: TRBD2; clone size: few; V gene: TRBV4-2; CDR3 DNA: TGTGCCAGCAGCCAAGTGGGCGGGGGGAGTTACAATGAGCAGTTCTTC; CDR3 protein: CASSQVGGGSYNEQFF
J gene: TRBJ1-1; D gene: .; clone size: few; V gene: TRBV5-8; CDR3 DNA: TGTGCCAGCAGCTACTCGACAGCCAACACTGAAGCTTTCTTT; CDR3 protein: CASSYSTANTEAFF
J gene: TRBJ1-4; D gene: TRBD1; clone size: few; V gene: TRBV27; CDR3 DNA: TGTGCCAGCAGTCCCTCCGGGACAGCGTATGAAAAACTGTTTTTT; CDR3 protein: CASSPSGTAYEKLFF
J gene: TRBJ2-7; D gene: TRBD2; clone size: .; V gene: TRBV30; CDR3 DNA: TGTGCCTGGAGTTTAGCGGGAGCTGGAGGGGAGCAGTACTTC; CDR3 protein: CAWSLAGAGGEQYF
J gene: TRBJ2-7; D gene: TRBD1; clone size: .; V gene: TRBV27; CDR3 DNA: TGTGCCAGCAGTACTGGACAGGGGACGGAGTACTTC; CDR3 protein: CASSTGQGTEYF
J gene: TRBJ2-1; D gene: TRBD2; clone size: .; V gene: TRBV4-3; CDR3 DNA: TGCGCCAGCAGTCGAAACATTTACCTTAGCGGGAGGGCCGGTAGTGAGCAGTTCTTC; CDR3 protein: CASSRNIYLSGRAGSEQFF
J gene: TRBJ2-1; D gene: TRBD2; clone size: .; V gene: TRBV7-2; CDR3 DNA: TGTGCCAGCAGCTTGGGGACTAGCGGGTATATTGAGCAGTTCTTC; CDR3 protein: CASSLGTSGYIEQFF
J gene: TRBJ2-1; D gene: .; clone size: once; V gene: TRBV4-3; CDR3 DNA: TGCGCCAGCAGCCAAGATTCCCGGGTCCGCTTCAATGAGCAGTTCTTC; CDR3 protein: CASSQDSRVRFNEQFF
J gene: TRBJ1-3; D gene: .; clone size: .; V gene: TRBV21-1; CDR3 DNA: TGTGCCAGCAGCCCTCGTTTAATTGGAAACACCATATATTTT; CDR3 protein: CASSPRLIGNTIYF
J gene: TRBJ2-3; D gene: TRBD2; clone size: .; V gene: TRBV27; CDR3 DNA: TGTGCCAGCAGTCCTGGGACTAGCGGTGACACAGATACGCAGTATTTT; CDR3 protein: CASSPGTSGDTDTQYF
J gene: TRBJ2-3; D gene: .; clone size: once; V gene: TRBV25-1; CDR3 DNA: TGTGCCAGCAGTCGGGGAGCGGATAGGCCAGATACGCAGTATTTT; CDR3 protein: CASSRGADRPDTQYF
J gene: TRBJ2-1; D gene: TRBD2; clone size: .; V gene: TRBV7-9; CDR3 DNA: TGTGCCAGCAGGGGTACTCGGACTAGCGGGAGAGTAGGCAATGAGCAGTTCTTC; CDR3 protein: CASRGTRTSGRVGNEQFF
J gene: TRBJ2-5; D gene: TRBD2; clone size: .; V gene: TRBV5-1; CDR3 DNA: TGCGCCAGCAGCTTTAATAGCGGGAGTGTGCTAGAGACCCAGTACTTC; CDR3 protein: CASSFNSGSVLETQYF